Listed here are 28 T cell receptor beta chains from one sample, sequenced in a study of T cells in Graves' hyperthyroidism and ophthalmopathy. TCR beta CDR3 sequences were amplified from RNA transcripts. HTBI primers were used for first-round RT-PCR of the TCR CDR3. TCRdb re-derived calls from the multiplex PCR reads in MiXCR, one entry per CDR3 protein. This table holds roughly 750,000 distinct CDR3 sequences, about 15% found once. The sample was blood. The source of these receptors is a man younger than 35 with Graves' hyperthyroidism.

The chain carries TRBV15 and TRBJ2-1; D tentatively fits TRBD1 or TRBD2 (5 bases each). Germline CDR1 reads LNHNV; CDR2 reads YYDKDF (reference sequence). CDR3 length: 14 residues. The V end was cut by 0 bases, the J end by 8 bases, with 11 bases between. CDR3 in DNA: TGTGCCACCAGCAGAGAGAGAGTGGGGGATGAGCAGTTCTTC. Amino acid sequence: CATSRERVGDEQFF.

As concerns this clonotype: A much larger clone is a single base away; this may be a read error. This sequence joins TRBV28 and TRBJ2-7; TRBD2 matches 13 bases. Trimming at V came to 5 bases and at J to 9 bases, leaving 7 bases not matched to a gene. The CDR3 has 14 amino acids. Germline values: CDR1 MDHEN, CDR2 SYDVKM. The CDR3 bases are TGTGCCAGCAGTCCGGGACTAGCGGGACGGGGGCAGTACTTC. This gives the protein CASSPGLAGRGQYF.

The V call is TRBV27, the J call TRBJ1-1, with no clear D. With 5 bases removed from V and 0 bases from J, the gap between germline ends came to 10 bases. CDR3 length: 14 residues. CDR1 and CDR2 (germline): MNHEY, SMNVEV (reference sequence). CDR3 residues: CASSKGFVNTEAFF. The CDR3 coding sequence is TGTGCCAGCAGTAAGGGATTTGTGAACACTGAAGCTTTCTTT.

This clonotype was detected many times. The chain is built from TRBV2 and TRBJ2-7; D not resolved. Trimming cost V 7 bases and J 2 bases, with 15 bases left between them. Per germline, CDR1 SNHLY and CDR2 FYNNEI. The CDR3 extends over 14 amino acids. The CDR3 here is CASKDSTFPYEQYF. The CDR3 nucleotides are TGTGCCAGCAAAGACTCGACTTTCCCCTACGAGCAGTACTTC.

This clonotype was detected a few times. V and J are TRBV28 and TRBJ2-5; TRBD2 is a possible D gene (6 bases). The length of the CDR3 is 13 residues. The V end was cut by 6 bases, the J end by 5 bases, with 13 bases between. The germline V gene encodes CDR1 MDHEN and CDR2 SYDVKM. The CDR3 loop is CASREGQWETQYF. The CDR3 DNA is TGTGCCAGCAGGGAGGGGCAGTGGGAGACCCAGTACTTC.

This clonotype was recorded a few times. V is TRBV6-1 and J is TRBJ2-1; 7 nucleotides line up with TRBD2. V gave up 5 bases and J gave up 0 bases; unmatched junction bases: 7. The CDR3 extends over 16 amino acids. CDR1 is MNHNS, CDR2 SASEGT, per germline. The CDR3 nucleotides are TGTGCCAGCAGTCAACTAGCGTCGGCCTCCTACAATGAGCAGTTCTTC. Its translation: CASSQLASASYNEQFF.

The J gene is TRBJ2-1, the V gene TRBV12-3 or TRBV12-4, with D uncertain. Trimming took 6 bases from V and 5 from J, leaving 8 bases between them. This CDR3 region has 12 residues. Here the CDR3 DNA reads TGTGCCAGCAGCGTAGCCCACAATGAGCAGTTCTTC. Translation gives CASSVAHNEQFF.

This sequence joins TRBV7-8 and TRBJ1-1; 9 bases line up with TRBD1. There are 15 residues in the CDR3. The ends lost 6 bases at V and 4 bases at J; junction bases unmatched: 9. Germline V gene data show CDR1 as SGHVS and CDR2 as FQNEAQ. The CDR3 sequence is CASRDGQGYGTEAFF. CDR3 DNA: TGTGCCAGCAGGGACGGACAGGGGTACGGCACTGAAGCTTTCTTT. The full variable domain, its missing parts supplied by reference TRBV7-8 and TRBJ1-1, is GAGVSQSPRYKVAKRGQDVALRCDPISGHVSLFWYQQALGQGPEFLTYFQNEAQLDKSGLPSDRFFAERPEGSVSTLKIQRTQQEDSAVYLCASRDGQGYGTEAFFGQGTRLTVV.

The chain joins TRBV13 to TRBJ2-7, with 14 bases aligning to TRBD2. CDR1 is PRHDT, CDR2 FYEKMQ, per germline (reference sequence). The CDR3 extends over 17 amino acids. With 4 bases clipped from V and 6 bases from J, the junction kept 11 bases outside the gene matches. The CDR3: CASSSFRLAGGIGEQYF. CDR3 bases: TGTGCCAGCAGCTCTTTTCGACTAGCGGGAGGGATAGGCGAGCAGTACTTC.

The V and J genes are TRBV24-1 and TRBJ2-2; TRBD2 matches at 12 bases. The CDR3 length is 15 residues. J gave up 7 bases and V 4 bases, and 3 bases lay outside the gene matches. Germline CDR1 and CDR2: KGHDR and SFDVKD. The CDR3 protein is CATSEGLAGNGELFF. The DNA of the CDR3 is TGTGCCACCAGTGAAGGACTAGCGGGAAACGGGGAGCTGTTTTTT.

There are many counts of this clonotype. The chain recombines TRBV6-2 or TRBV6-3 with TRBJ2-7; 12 nucleotides agree with TRBD2. V dropped 2 bases and J dropped 3; count of bases not matched to a gene: 5. This CDR3 comprises 16 residues. The germline V gene has CDR1 MNHEY and CDR2 SVGEGT. The CDR3 sequence is CASSYATGLAGYEQYF. The CDR3 nucleotides read TGTGCCAGCAGTTACGCAACGGGACTAGCGGGCTACGAGCAGTACTTC.

This clonotype was observed a handful of times. This chain uses TRBV24-1 with TRBJ2-2; 10 bases align to TRBD2. This CDR3 region has 16 residues. Trimming removed 11 bases from V and 4 bases from J; junction bases left unmatched: 12. Germline V gene sequence: CDR1 KGHDR, CDR2 SFDVKD. CDR3 DNA sequence: TGTGCCAGTGCGTCTAGCGGGAGAAAAGGCACCGGGGAGCTGTTTTTT. It yields the protein CASASSGRKGTGELFF.

The rearrangement joins TRBV28 to TRBJ2-2, with TRBD1 matching 9 bases. Looked up from germline, CDR1 is MDHEN and CDR2 is SYDVKM. This CDR3 comprises 16 residues. J gave up 5 bases and V 7 bases, and 11 bases lay outside the gene matches. CDR3: CASTLGQGEGTGELFF. CDR3 nucleotides: TGTGCCAGCACCCTGGGACAGGGCGAAGGGACCGGGGAGCTGTTTTTT.

A word on this clonotype: A clone one base away is much larger, so this may be a read error. The chain carries TRBV2 and TRBJ1-5; D may be TRBD1 (5 bases). CDR1 SNHLY and CDR2 FYNNEI come from the germline V gene. The ends were cut back, 4 bases at V and 6 bases at J, with 13 bases in the middle. The CDR3 is 14 amino acids. In DNA form, the CDR3 reads TGTGCCAGCAGTGTCACCAGGGAAGGTCAGCCCCAGCATTTT. The encoded protein is CASSVTREGQPQHF. Full variable domain (missing parts from reference TRBV2 and TRBJ1-5): EPEVTQTPSHQVTQMGQEVILRCVPISNHLYFYWYRQILGQKVEFLVSFYNNEISEKSEIFDDQFSVERPDGSNFTLKIRSTKLEDSAMYFCASSVTREGQPQHFGDGTRLSIL.

This clonotype has only a few counts. One end of the junction is discordant with germline, which a read error may explain. This chain links TRBV19 with TRBJ2-7; 9 nucleotides agree with TRBD1. CDR3 size: 14 residues. Looked up from germline, CDR1 is LNHDA and CDR2 is SQIVND (reference sequence). CDR3 in DNA: TGTGCCAGCAGTACCGGGACAGGGCCCTACGAGCAGTACTTC. Translating it yields CASSTGTGPYEQYF.

The chain links TRBV29-1 to TRBJ2-1, with 8 bases identical to TRBD2. The ends lost 4 bases at V and 0 bases at J; junction bases unmatched: 11. Germline CDR1 SQVTM, CDR2 ANQGSEA. The CDR3 spans 17 residues. The CDR3 DNA sequence: TGCAGCGTTGCGGGCGGGAGGACCGATATCTCCTACAATGAGCAGTTCTTC. It codes for CSVAGGRTDISYNEQFF.

Only a few counts were recorded for this clonotype. The chain combines TRBV6-1 with TRBJ2-7, with 14 bases identical to TRBD2. V lost 4 bases, J lost 7 bases, and 3 bases stayed unmatched. The CDR3 runs to 14 residues. Germline CDR1 and CDR2: MNHNS and SASEGT. CDR3 amino acids: CASSGLAGGTEQYF. The CDR3 DNA is TGTGCCAGCAGTGGACTAGCGGGAGGGACGGAGCAGTACTTC.

This clonotype was recorded a few times. The CDR3 spells CSASKKGPGTGTSGSFNEQFF. Written as DNA, the CDR3 is TGCAGTGCTAGCAAAAAGGGTCCCGGGACAGGGACTAGCGGGAGTTTCAATGAGCAGTTCTTC. This chain uses TRBV20-1 with TRBJ2-1; the match to TRBD2 covers 14 bases. With V trimmed by 3 bases and J by 6 bases, 22 bases remained unmatched. Germline CDR1 reads DFQATT; CDR2 reads SNEGSKA (reference sequence). The CDR3 sequence is 21 residues long.

This clonotype was recorded at least ten times. J is TRBJ1-4 and V is TRBV10-3; tentatively, D is TRBD1 (6 bases). Germline V gene sequence: CDR1 ENHRY, CDR2 SYGVKD. This CDR3 comprises 15 residues. Trimming cost V 2 bases and J 8 bases, with 15 bases left between them. DNA of the CDR3: TGTGCCATCAGTGAGGGCCAGGGGCCTGGAGAAAAACTGTTTTTT. The encoded protein is CAISEGQGPGEKLFF.

This clonotype has a count of ten or more. This rearrangement joins TRBV30 to TRBJ2-3; D is undetermined. The CDR3 sequence is 12 residues long. In germline, CDR1 is GTSNPN, CDR2 SVGIG (reference sequence). Trimming shortened V by 0 bases and J by 7 bases, and 8 bases separated the two germline ends. CDR3 sequence (DNA): TGTGCCTGGAGTGTAGAGCGACATACGCAGTATTTT. It specifies CAWSVERHTQYF.

The chain uses TRBV5-4 and TRBJ1-1; D gene ambiguous. Trimming shortened V by 4 bases and J by 5 bases, and 12 bases separated the two germline ends. Germline V gene lookup returns CDR1 SGHNT and CDR2 YYREEE (reference sequence). CDR3 length equals 13 residues. The CDR3 spells CASSTGGRTEAFF. The CDR3 DNA follows: TGTGCCAGCAGCACCGGAGGGCGGACTGAAGCTTTCTTT.

In its sample, this clonotype was seen once. The V gene is TRBV29-1, the J gene TRBJ1-6; TRBD1 is a possible D gene (5 bases). CDR1 and CDR2 from the germline V gene are SQVTM and ANQGSEA. V was clipped by 6 bases and J by 6 bases, with 21 bases between them. The CDR3 loop spans 16 amino acids. The CDR3 reads CSVPEGYRRGNSPLHF. CDR3 in DNA: TGCAGCGTCCCCGAGGGGTATCGGAGGGGTAATTCACCCCTCCACTTT. Combining the CDR3 with reference TRBV29-1 and TRBJ1-6 gives the whole variable domain SAVISQKPSRDICQRGTSLTIQCQVDSQVTMMFWYRQQPGQSLTLIATANQGSEATYESGFVIDKFPISRPNLTFSTLTVSNMSPEDSSIYLCSVPEGYRRGNSPLHFGNGTRLTVT.

There are a few counts of this clonotype. V is TRBV20-1 and J is TRBJ1-5; D remains unclear. CDR1 is DFQATT and CDR2 is SNEGSKA in the germline V gene (reference sequence). This CDR3 is 13 amino acids long. The germline V and J ends were trimmed by 5 bases and 2 bases, with 10 bases remaining between them. CDR3: CSAWVGGNQPQHF. The CDR3 region has the DNA TGCAGTGCTTGGGTTGGGGGCAATCAGCCCCAGCATTTT.

This clonotype was observed many times. The chain links TRBV20-1 to TRBJ1-1; TRBD1 might be the D (5 bases). The CDR3 totals 14 residues. The V end lost 6 bases, the J end lost 0 bases, and 14 bases lay between the germline ends. Per germline, CDR1 DFQATT and CDR2 SNEGSKA (reference sequence). The CDR3 reads CSAKDGHLNTEAFF. The DNA of the CDR3 is TGCAGTGCGAAAGACGGACACTTGAACACTGAAGCTTTCTTT.

This clonotype was counted only a few times. V and J are TRBV24-1 and TRBJ1-2; D ambiguous. The CDR3 loop spans 12 amino acids. The V end lost 6 bases, the J end lost 4 bases, and 8 bases lay between the germline ends. CDR1 and CDR2 from the germline V gene are KGHDR and SFDVKD. This CDR3 is CATSPEGYGYTF. For the CDR3, the DNA is TGTGCCACCAGTCCAGAGGGCTATGGCTACACCTTC.

This chain connects TRBV5-1 to TRBJ1-2; 7 bases map to TRBD1. Germline V gene sequence: CDR1 SGHRS, CDR2 YFSETQ. The CDR3 loop spans 16 amino acids. The junction had 13 bases not matched to a gene; V was cut back by 6 bases and J by 2 bases. The CDR3 nucleotides are TGCGCCAGCACCCCTGCCTACAGGGGTGGCAACTATGGCTACACCTTC. This encodes CASTPAYRGGNYGYTF.

This clonotype was seen a handful of times. The chain carries TRBV6-5 and TRBJ2-1; no clear D gene. V was pared by 2 bases and J by 5 bases, with 7 bases between. This CDR3 spans 13 amino acids. The germline V gene has CDR1 MNHEY and CDR2 SVGAGI. The CDR3 is CASSYTRNNEQFF. The CDR3 DNA sequence: TGTGCCAGCAGTTACACGAGGAACAATGAGCAGTTCTTC.

This clonotype was picked up many times. The chain couples TRBV5-1 to TRBJ2-7, with D perhaps TRBD2 (5 bases). V was cut by 4 bases and J by 6 bases, with 17 bases left in between. CDR3 size: 14 residues. CDR1 is SGHRS, CDR2 YFSETQ, per germline. The chain's CDR3 is CASSNGYAGVEQYF. CDR3 sequence (DNA): TGCGCCAGCAGCAATGGCTACGCGGGCGTCGAGCAGTACTTC.